This passage covers 19 T cell receptor beta chains from one sample sequenced in a study of blood T cell repertoires in COVID-19. TCRdb's copy holds only in-frame clones and misses some; the assay was immunoSEQ multiplex PCR. The sample has about 220,000 clones; 65% to 90% are singletons. The sequencing input was peripheral blood. Receptors were obtained from a woman in her sixties or seventies with COVID-19, enrolled during active disease.

The chain employs TRBV9 and TRBJ2-1; D perhaps matches TRBD1 (5 bases). Germline values: CDR1 SGDLS, CDR2 YYNGEE. V lost 1 base and J lost 5, with 10 bases in between. The CDR3 totals 14 residues. The CDR3: CASSVQGVDNEQFF. For the CDR3, the DNA is TGTGCCAGCAGCGTACAAGGGGTTGACAATGAGCAGTTCTTC.

The chain uses TRBV7-2 and TRBJ1-2; 10 bases agree with TRBD1. Per germline, CDR1 SGHTA and CDR2 FQGNSA. The V gene end was trimmed by 4 bases and the J gene end by 1 base; junction bases not matched to a gene: 3. The CDR3 loop spans 15 amino acids. This CDR3 reads CASSSGQGRNYGYTF. CDR3 bases: TGTGCCAGCAGCTCGGGACAGGGGCGTAACTATGGCTACACCTTC.

V and J are TRBV29-1 and TRBJ1-3; maybe TRBD1 (6 bases). Germline V CDR1 and CDR2: SQVTM, ANQGSEA. This CDR3 has 15 amino acids. V was trimmed by 6 bases and J by 0 bases, leaving 15 bases between them. CDR3 protein: CSVNQGSRSGNTIYF. DNA for the CDR3: TGCAGCGTCAATCAGGGGTCTCGCTCTGGAAACACCATATATTTT. Using reference TRBV29-1 and TRBJ1-3 for the parts outside the CDR3, the full variable domain is SAVISQKPSRDICQRGTSLTIQCQVDSQVTMMFWYRQQPGQSLTLIATANQGSEATYESGFVIDKFPISRPNLTFSTLTVSNMSPEDSSIYLCSVNQGSRSGNTIYFGEGSWLTVV.

The genes are TRBV19 and TRBJ2-1; D possibly corresponds to TRBD2 (6 bases). Per the germline V gene, CDR1 is LNHDA and CDR2 is SQIVND (reference sequence). Trimming removed 9 bases at V and 10 bases at J, with 22 bases between. The CDR3 is 14 amino acids. In DNA, the CDR3 is TGTGCCAGCGGGCCGGGACTCCCAAGGCCGGAGCAGTTCTTC. Translated, it gives CASGPGLPRPEQFF.

V gene TRBV9 combines with J gene TRBJ2-7; D may be TRBD2 (5 bases). The CDR3 runs to 12 residues. CDR1 and CDR2 from the germline V gene are SGDLS and YYNGEE. Trimming removed 4 bases at V and 5 bases at J, with 10 bases between. CDR3 in amino acids: CASSPGGDEQYF. The DNA of the CDR3 is TGTGCCAGCAGCCCCGGAGGTGACGAGCAGTACTTC.

The gene calls are TRBV19 and TRBJ2-7; 11 positions match TRBD1. V was clipped by 4 bases and J by 4 bases; unmatched bases: 3. The CDR3 loop spans 14 amino acids. The V gene's germline CDR1 is LNHDA and CDR2 SQIVND (reference sequence). The CDR3 reads CASSTGTGGYEQYF. The CDR3 DNA follows: TGTGCCAGTAGTACCGGGACAGGGGGTTACGAGCAGTACTTC.

Only one count was recorded for this clone. The gene calls are TRBV7-2 and TRBJ1-1, with D possibly matching TRBD1 (6 bases). Germline V gene data show CDR1 as SGHTA and CDR2 as FQGNSA. The CDR3 sequence is 16 residues long. Between the trimmed V and J ends, which lost 4 bases and 0 bases, there was a span of 15 bases. The CDR3 loop is CASSSIRDRMNTEAFF. The CDR3 nucleotides are TGTGCCAGCAGCTCAATCCGAGACAGGATGAACACTGAAGCTTTCTTT.

The chain employs TRBV20-1 and TRBJ1-6, with D maybe TRBD1 (6 bases). V lost 3 bases, J lost 5 bases, and 14 bases lay in between. CDR1 and CDR2 from the germline V gene are DFQATT and SNEGSKA (reference sequence). The CDR3 is made up of 15 amino acids. CDR3 region: CSASGGGAHNSPLHF. CDR3 bases: TGCAGTGCTAGTGGCGGGGGGGCCCATAATTCACCCCTCCACTTT.

The chain couples TRBV7-9 to TRBJ2-5, with 9 bases aligning to TRBD2. Germline CDR1 is SEHNR and CDR2 is FQNEAQ (reference sequence). V was pared by 5 bases and J by 2 bases, with 9 bases of the junction left unmatched. The CDR3 runs to 16 residues. CDR3 bases: TGTGCCAGCAGCCAACTAGCGGGCGCGCATCAAGAGACCCAGTACTTC. Its translation is CASSQLAGAHQETQYF.

V and J are TRBV27 and TRBJ1-3; a weak D match, TRBD1 (6 bases). This CDR3 is built from 15 residues. Trimming left V 4 bases short and J 1 base short, with 11 bases between. Germline CDR1 and CDR2: MNHEY and SMNVEV (reference sequence). The CDR3 nucleotides are TGTGCCAGCAGTTCGGACAGATCTTCTGGAAACACCATATATTTT. It specifies CASSSDRSSGNTIYF.

V gene TRBV2 combines with J gene TRBJ1-6; the match to TRBD1 covers 7 bases. From germline, CDR1 is SNHLY and CDR2 FYNNEI. There are 16 residues in the CDR3. Trimming took 3 bases from V and 10 from J; bases not matched to a gene: 12. CDR3 in DNA: TGTGCCAGCAGTGATCGGGACAGTAGGACTCGATCACCCCTCCACTTT. Its protein product is CASSDRDSRTRSPLHF. Supplemented by reference TRBV2 and TRBJ1-6, the full variable domain reads EPEVTQTPSHQVTQMGQEVILRCVPISNHLYFYWYRQILGQKVEFLVSFYNNEISEKSEIFDDQFSVERPDGSNFTLKIRSTKLEDSAMYFCASSDRDSRTRSPLHFGNGTRLTVT.

Concerning this clone itself: The germline gene is not matched at one end of the junction; a read error may be the cause. The chain couples TRBV7-7 to TRBJ2-1; 13 nucleotides agree with TRBD2. The CDR3 extends over 16 amino acids. CDR1 and CDR2 (germline): SSHAT, FNYEAQ (reference sequence). CDR3 in amino acids: CASSLEGLAGKNEQFF. The DNA of the CDR3 is TGTGCTAGCAGCCTCGAGGGACTAGCGGGAAAGAATGAGCAGTTCTTC. Full variable domain (rest looked up from reference TRBV7-7 and TRBJ2-1): GAGVSQSPRYKVTKRGQDVTLRCDPISSHATLYWYQQALGQGPEFLTYFNYEAQPDKSGLPSDRFSAERPEGSISTLTIQRTEQRDSAMYRCASSLEGLAGKNEQFFGPGTRLTVL.

The CDR3 sequence: CASSVEDRGYEAFF. For the CDR3, the DNA is TGTGCCAGCAGCGTAGAGGACAGGGGTTATGAAGCTTTCTTT. The chain combines TRBV9 with TRBJ1-1; the match to TRBD1 covers 9 bases. The trim removed 0 bases at V and 7 bases at J, leaving 4 bases unmatched. The V gene's germline CDR1 is SGDLS and CDR2 YYNGEE. There are 14 residues in the CDR3.

V gene TRBV9 combines with J gene TRBJ2-1; 8 nucleotides match TRBD2. This CDR3 has 15 residues. Germline assignment: CDR1 SGDLS and CDR2 YYNGEE. Trimming took 0 bases from V and 10 from J; bases not matched to a gene: 9. The CDR3 nucleotides are TGTGCCAGCAGCGTAGATTTAGCGGGGCCCCGGGAGCAGTTCTTC. It translates to CASSVDLAGPREQFF.

V and J are TRBV18 and TRBJ1-2; 9 bases are shared with TRBD1. The germline V gene encodes CDR1 KGHSH and CDR2 LQKENI. Germline trimming cut 4 bases from V and 6 bases from J; bases unmatched to any gene: 18. The CDR3 sequence is 18 residues long. The CDR3 DNA reads as TGTGCCAGCTCACAATTCCCGGGACAGGGCGCAAGTTTGCATGGCTACACCTTC. Translating it yields CASSQFPGQGASLHGYTF.

This chain uses TRBV18 with TRBJ1-2; TRBD1 aligns across 7 bases. The CDR3 runs 14 residues. Germline lookup yields CDR1 KGHSH and CDR2 LQKENI. V lost 3 bases, J lost 4 bases, and 5 bases stayed unmatched. The CDR3 DNA is TGTGCCAGCTCACCGAGCCGGGACAGCTATGGCTACACCTTC. Encoded protein: CASSPSRDSYGYTF. Together with reference TRBV18 and TRBJ1-2, the CDR3 gives the full variable domain: NAGVMQNPRHLVRRRGQEARLRCSPMKGHSHVYWYRQLPEEGLKFMVYLQKENIIDESGMPKERFSAEFPKEGPSILRIQQVVRGDSAAYFCASSPSRDSYGYTFGSGTRLTVV.

Comments on this clone: Within the sample, other DNA sequences also encode this same CDR3. The chain couples TRBV10-3 to TRBJ1-1; 7 nucleotides align to TRBD1. Germline V gives CDR1 ENHRY, CDR2 SYGVKD. The V segment lost 4 bases and the J segment 2 bases; nucleotides outside the gene matches: 1. CDR3 length equals 13 residues. Here the CDR3 reads CAISGTGNTEAFF. The CDR3 DNA reads as TGTGCCATCAGTGGGACAGGAAACACTGAAGCTTTCTTT.

This chain's CDR3 is CASSYSAAAISYEQYF. CDR3 DNA sequence: TGTGCCAGCAGTTACTCGGCAGCGGCCATCTCCTACGAGCAGTACTTC. The rearrangement links TRBV6-5 to TRBJ2-7, with D possibly TRBD2 on 5 matching bases. The ends were cut back, 0 bases at V and 0 bases at J, with 12 bases in the middle. The CDR3 consists of 16 residues. Germline assignment: CDR1 MNHEY and CDR2 SVGAGI.

The V gene is TRBV5-4, the J gene TRBJ1-2; D possibly corresponds to TRBD1 (6 bases). The CDR3 covers 13 residues. CDR1 is SGHNT, CDR2 YYREEE, per germline (reference sequence). Between the trimmed V and J ends, which lost 0 bases and 7 bases, there was a span of 10 bases. Written as DNA, the CDR3 is TGTGCCAGCAGCTTGGCCGGACAGCCTGGCTACACCTTC. It specifies CASSLAGQPGYTF.